This T cell receptor beta chain appears in the sequencing data of a study of cytomegalovirus exposure and HLA in healthy donors. General study results and limits: When a later analysis was performed, an Asian-associated ancestry cluster reportedly had fewer N-insertions than the approximately 680-donor mean.

The CDR3 is 15 amino acids. Germline V gives CDR1 SGHRS, CDR2 YFSETQ. Losses at the gene ends were 2 bases for V and 6 bases for J; bases not matched to a gene: 5. 60 Vbeta and 13 Jbeta primers were used in PCR. Authors' methods: Later, some 75 million unique TCR beta chains were counted in an analysis, and roughly 11 million of them were shared. Repertoires were generated with immunoSEQ multiplex PCR, while TCRdb's copy carries only in-frame clones and drops some. The D gene and trimming were derived from the DNA, and the V and J assignments and clone size from that table. Of fewer than 150,000 clones listed, nearly 80% are singletons. This clone showed up just a few times. Its antigen is as yet unknown.

This TCR was sampled from a young man in good health and CMV-seronegative. Sequencing input: PBMCs. The chain joins TRBV5-1 to TRBJ1-4, with 9 bases identical to TRBD1. The CDR3: CASSLQGAKDEKLFF. DNA of the CDR3: TGCGCCAGCAGCTTACAGGGGGCTAAGGATGAAAAACTGTTTTTT. Full variable domain (outside the CDR3, taken from reference TRBV5-1 and TRBJ1-4): KAGVTQTPRYLIKTRGQQVTLSCSPISGHRSVSWYQQTPGQGLQFLFEYFSETQRNKGNFPGRFSGRQFSNSRSEMNVSTLELGDSALYLCASSLQGAKDEKLFFGSGTQLSVL.